The clone carrying this TCR beta chain was detected only a few times. What it binds is unknown. Treatment meaning: roughly ten-day PBMC culture with coronavirus spike peptide pools or control peptides (ViraFEST assay). Gathered ahead of the COVID-19 pandemic (2011-2018) were the CD4+ T cells of the unexposed donor. Cultures used some 2 million PBMCs per well, 10 IU/ml IL-2 and 9.5 to 10 ug/ml peptides. Available cell numbers determined whether unexposed-donor CD4+ T cells were probed with SARS-CoV-2 S/N and four cold-coronavirus spikes. CDR1 is SGHTA and CDR2 is FQGNSA in the germline V gene. The CDR3 runs to 12 residues. V was trimmed by 3 bases and J by 4 bases, leaving 7 bases between them. The data were obtained in a study of vaccination and CD4 T cells after COVID-19. For the study at large: Post-COVID sampling occurred a median roughly 100 days after diagnosis (range 35 to 161). Each control was exposed to a CEFX pool, an HIV-1 Nef pool, or no peptide at all.

Sequencing of cultured CD4+ T cell DNA used the Oncomine TCR Beta short-read assay. It was cultured CD4+ T cells from which genomic DNA was extracted. One entry per CDR3 protein results from TCRdb running MiXCR on the PCR reads. The table includes about 9,400 distinct CDR3 sequences, around a third detected once. This clonotype originated in a human donor in good health. This chain links TRBV7-2 with TRBJ2-7; D gene ambiguous. Sequencing was performed on CD4+ T cells from blood, cultured in vitro. The CDR3 nucleotides read TGTGCCAGCAGCTTCAGCAGTTACGAGCAGTACTTC. It yields the protein CASSFSSYEQYF.